One sample yielded the 21 T cell receptor beta chains listed below, sequenced in a study of blood T cell repertoires in COVID-19. Data came from immunoSEQ multiplex PCR; TCRdb stores just in-frame clones and leaves some out. The sample shows 73,000 or so clones, 84% of them seen only once. The specimen was peripheral blood. These receptors came from a woman aged 55-70 years with acute or convalescent COVID-19.

This clone has a count of ten or more. The chain combines TRBV6-5 with TRBJ1-5, with D perhaps matching TRBD1 (6 bases). V lost 5 bases and J 4 bases, leaving 9 bases between the germline ends. Germline CDR1 is MNHEY and CDR2 is SVGAGI. This CDR3 spans 13 amino acids. The CDR3 DNA reads as TGTGCCAGCAGTAACAGGGAGAATCAGCCCCAGCATTTT. Amino acid sequence: CASSNRENQPQHF.

This clone was counted a single time. The chain uses TRBV2 and TRBJ1-2, with TRBD1 matching 7 bases. CDR1 SNHLY and CDR2 FYNNEI come from the germline V gene. Unmatched junction bases numbered 14, after V lost 10 bases and J lost 3 bases. The CDR3 runs 15 residues. CDR3 DNA: TGTGCCACCCAGGCACAGGGGAGCCTTCACTATGGCTACACCTTC. This encodes CATQAQGSLHYGYTF.

The CDR3 bases are TGCGCCAGCAGCTTGGCGGATATGGGCAGGCGGCAGGGAGAGCAGTACTTC. This encodes CASSLADMGRRQGEQYF. V and J are TRBV5-1 and TRBJ2-7, with a tentative D call TRBD1 (5 bases). V lost 0 bases, J lost 7 bases, and 23 bases lay in between. Germline CDR1 SGHRS, CDR2 YFSETQ. The CDR3 sequence is 17 residues long.

The genes are TRBV5-4 and TRBJ1-5; TRBD1 matches at 10 bases. The CDR3 totals 17 residues. Germline CDR1 SGHNT, CDR2 YYREEE (reference sequence). Unmatched junction bases numbered 8, after V lost 1 base and J lost 4 bases. The CDR3 region is CASSLKVGTGVNQPQHF. The CDR3 region has the DNA TGTGCCAGCAGCTTGAAAGTAGGGACAGGGGTTAATCAGCCCCAGCATTTT.

V gene TRBV12-3 or TRBV12-4 combines with J gene TRBJ2-5, with a possible D match to TRBD2 (5 bases). This CDR3 spans 13 amino acids. With 4 bases removed from V and 6 bases from J, the gap between germline ends came to 12 bases. The DNA of the CDR3 is TGTGCCAGCAGTTCGTTATCGGGGAAGACCCAGTACTTC. Its protein is CASSSLSGKTQYF.

The rearrangement links TRBV5-1 to TRBJ1-6; D is perhaps TRBD1 (5 bases). CDR1 SGHRS and CDR2 YFSETQ come from the germline V gene. The CDR3 length is 19 residues. Trimming left V 4 bases short and J 5 bases short, with 25 bases between. The chain's CDR3 is CASSLQGALSQGNNSPLHF. The CDR3 DNA reads TGCGCCAGCAGCCTGCAGGGTGCTCTCAGTCAAGGGAATAATTCACCCCTCCACTTT.

The chain carries TRBV19 and TRBJ2-5; weak D call: TRBD1 (5 bases). V lost 5 bases to trimming and J lost 1 base, with 14 bases between them. Per germline, CDR1 LNHDA and CDR2 SQIVND (reference sequence). The CDR3 is made up of 15 amino acids. The CDR3 bases are TGTGCCAGTAGTTCCCGACAGACCCCCCAAGAGACCCAGTACTTC. It encodes CASSSRQTPQETQYF.

This clone showed up just once. J is TRBJ2-2 and V is TRBV5-5; D perhaps matches TRBD1 (5 bases). The CDR3 consists of 15 residues. Germline values: CDR1 SGHKS, CDR2 YYEKEE (reference sequence). Trimming cost V 2 bases and J 3 bases, with 11 bases left between them. The CDR3 is CASSFRTSYTGELFF. CDR3 in DNA: TGTGCCAGCAGCTTCCGGACATCTTACACCGGGGAGCTGTTTTTT.

J is TRBJ1-2 and V is TRBV11-2; 10 bases fit TRBD1. The CDR3 consists of 16 residues. In germline, CDR1 is SGHAT, CDR2 FQNNGV. V shed 1 base and J 1 base; nucleotides not matched to a gene: 3. CDR3 sequence (DNA): TGTGCCAGCAGCTTAGGGGACAGGGGCCTTAACTATGGCTACACCTTC. This gives the protein CASSLGDRGLNYGYTF.

This clone was picked up one time. J is TRBJ2-7 and V is TRBV6-1; 10 positions agree with TRBD2. Unmatched junction bases numbered 7, after V lost 2 bases and J lost 3 bases. Germline CDR1 reads MNHNS; CDR2 reads SASEGT. The CDR3 runs 16 residues. The CDR3 sequence: CASSENIAGGLYEQYF. The CDR3 DNA reads as TGTGCCAGCAGTGAAAATATAGCGGGGGGTCTCTACGAGCAGTACTTC.

This rearrangement joins TRBV11-2 to TRBJ2-4; D is possibly TRBD1 (5 bases). The CDR3 has 17 residues. The germline CDR1 and CDR2 sequences are SGHAT and FQNNGV. The V gene lost 5 bases and the J gene lost 3 bases, with 20 bases spanning the gap. DNA of the CDR3: TGTGCCAGCAGCATACGGCCCCTGGGGCAGAGCAAAAACATTCAGTACTTC. Translated: CASSIRPLGQSKNIQYF.

The J gene is TRBJ2-1, the V gene TRBV20-1, with TRBD2 matching over 10 bases. This CDR3 has 16 residues. The ends lost 3 bases at V and 1 base at J; junction bases unmatched: 6. CDR1 is DFQATT, CDR2 SNEGSKA, per germline (reference sequence). DNA of the CDR3: TGCAGTGCTAGTCCTGATAGCGGGGGGTCCTACAATGAGCAGTTCTTC. It is translated as CSASPDSGGSYNEQFF.

This clone was observed once. The rearrangement joins TRBV6-1 to TRBJ1-5; D is ambiguous. CDR1 is MNHNS, CDR2 SASEGT, per germline. Trimming cost V 3 bases and J 7 bases, with 10 bases left between them. The CDR3 has 13 residues. The DNA of the CDR3 is TGTGCCAGCAGTGATTTGGCACAACAGCCCCAGCATTTT. Encoded protein: CASSDLAQQPQHF.

The chain recombines TRBV14 with TRBJ1-1; D possibly corresponds to TRBD1 (5 bases). Germline V gene data show CDR1 as SGHDN and CDR2 as FVKESK. Trimming removed 4 bases at V and 1 base at J, with 13 bases between. The CDR3 has 15 residues. The DNA for the CDR3 is TGTGCCAGCAGCCGGCGAGCAGGGCAGAACACTGAAGCTTTCTTT. Translation: CASSRRAGQNTEAFF.

The gene calls are TRBV5-1 and TRBJ2-5; 9 bases map to TRBD1. Germline V gene lookup returns CDR1 SGHRS and CDR2 YFSETQ. Unmatched junction bases numbered 8, after V lost 7 bases and J lost 1 base. The CDR3 spans 15 residues. The CDR3 region has the DNA TGCGCCAGCTCGCTACGGGGACAGGGCCAAGAGACCCAGTACTTC. As protein: CASSLRGQGQETQYF. The full variable domain, completed using reference TRBV5-1 and TRBJ2-5, is KAGVTQTPRYLIKTRGQQVTLSCSPISGHRSVSWYQQTPGQGLQFLFEYFSETQRNKGNFPGRFSGRQFSNSRSEMNVSTLELGDSALYLCASSLRGQGQETQYFGPGTRLLVL.

V gene TRBV4-1 combines with J gene TRBJ2-1, with 8 bases matching TRBD2. CDR1 is MGHRA and CDR2 is YSYEKL in the germline V gene. V lost 0 bases and J lost 6; bases outside the gene matches: 4. CDR3 size: 15 residues. CDR3 in DNA: TGCGCCAGCAGCCAAGAGGGACTAGTGACCAATGAGCAGTTCTTC. It translates to CASSQEGLVTNEQFF.

The chain joins TRBV30 to TRBJ1-2, with 7 bases fitting TRBD1. The junction had 20 bases not matched to a gene; V was cut back by 5 bases and J by 8 bases. This CDR3 has 16 residues. CDR1 is GTSNPN, CDR2 SVGIG, per germline (reference sequence). CDR3 loop: CAWGRMATDRAKGYTF. The CDR3 coding sequence is TGTGCCTGGGGGAGGATGGCCACTGACAGGGCGAAAGGCTACACCTTC.

The J gene is TRBJ1-4, the V gene TRBV5-5; unclear D gene. CDR3 length equals 14 residues. Trimming took off 0 bases at V and 4 bases at J, with 7 bases between the two ends. Germline loops: CDR1 SGHKS, CDR2 YYEKEE (reference sequence). The CDR3 loop is CASSLVGVNEKLFF. In DNA form, the CDR3 reads TGTGCCAGCAGCTTGGTTGGAGTTAATGAAAAACTGTTTTTT.

The gene calls are TRBV5-1 and TRBJ2-1; D gene unclear. The CDR3 has 14 residues. Between the trimmed V and J ends, which lost 4 bases and 3 bases, there was a span of 11 bases. The germline V gene has CDR1 SGHRS and CDR2 YFSETQ. CDR3 sequence (DNA): TGCGCCAGCAGCGAGTCGATTAACTACAATGAGCAGTTCTTC. The encoded protein is CASSESINYNEQFF.

For the CDR3, the DNA is TGCGCCAGCAGCTTGGCCCGTAGCGTCACCGGGGAGCTGTTTTTT. Encoded protein: CASSLARSVTGELFF. The chain has TRBV5-1 and TRBJ2-2, with D tentatively TRBD2 (5 bases). Germline values: CDR1 SGHRS, CDR2 YFSETQ. The CDR3 runs to 15 residues. V was trimmed by 0 bases and J by 4 bases, leaving 10 bases between them.

This sequence joins TRBV2 and TRBJ1-1; D perhaps matches TRBD1 (5 bases). The germline gives CDR1 SNHLY, CDR2 FYNNEI. The CDR3 extends over 14 amino acids. The V end was cut by 2 bases, the J end by 4 bases, with 11 bases between. The CDR3 DNA sequence: TGTGCCAGCAGTGAACGGGGGAAAGGCACTGAAGCTTTCTTT. Translating it yields CASSERGKGTEAFF.